This TCR beta chain was identified in a study of blood T cell repertoires in COVID-19. Overall study context: Both acute and convalescent COVID-19 samples were obtained from the United States, Italy and Spain. T cells, B-cell-depleted T cells, or PBMCs provided the cDNA or gDNA that served as material.

Original handling: Estimation of nucleated cell counts relied on the amplification of reference gene primers. Sequenced by immunoSEQ multiplex PCR; TCRdb stores in-frame clones only, minus some. V and J calls and clone size are given by that table; D and trimming were obtained from the DNA. The repertoire holds about 260,000 clones, around 90% seen once, with over 4% in the top ten. Seattle cases were enrolled at active infection and followed longitudinally. V gave up 6 bases and J gave up 8 bases; unmatched junction bases: 5. Germline V CDR1 and CDR2: MNHEY, SMNVEV (reference sequence). The CDR3 loop spans 13 amino acids.

Sequencing was carried out using peripheral blood. The TCR sequence derives from a woman aged 60-75 years with COVID-19, enrolled during active disease. The chain is built from TRBV27 and TRBJ2-1; 9 positions match TRBD1. CDR3 amino acids: CASRTTGGHEQFF. CDR3 DNA sequence: TGTGCCAGCAGAACGACAGGGGGTCATGAGCAGTTCTTC.